What follows is one T cell receptor beta chain and its context. These data are taken from a study of blood T cells in healthy people across ages. Combining a sample-barcoded 5' primer with a J-beta primer mix, a second PCR ran for roughly 7 to 12 cycles. TCRdb fed the 5' RACE reads into MiXCR, producing one record per CDR3 protein. The table shows nearly 1 million distinct CDR3 sequences, with roughly 47% occurring only once. The germline V gene has CDR1 MDHEN and CDR2 SYDVKM. The CDR3 is 14 amino acids. The sequence was collected from a woman aged 55-69 years in good health. The sequencing input was blood. The gene calls are TRBV28 and TRBJ2-4; D is undetermined. The DNA end is a closer match to TRBJ2-5, so the J assignment may be wrong. The CDR3 loop reads CASSPGIGQETQYF. The CDR3 DNA is TGTGCCAGCAGTCCTGGGATAGGTCAAGAGACCCAGTACTTC.